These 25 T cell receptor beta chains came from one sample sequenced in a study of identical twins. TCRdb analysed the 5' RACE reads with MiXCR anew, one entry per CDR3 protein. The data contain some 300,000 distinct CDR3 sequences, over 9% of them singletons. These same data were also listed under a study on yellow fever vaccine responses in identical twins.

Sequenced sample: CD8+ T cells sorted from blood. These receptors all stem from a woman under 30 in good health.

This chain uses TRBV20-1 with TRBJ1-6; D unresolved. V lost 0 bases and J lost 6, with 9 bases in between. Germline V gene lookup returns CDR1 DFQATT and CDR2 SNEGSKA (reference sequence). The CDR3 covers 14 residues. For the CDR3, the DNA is TGCAGTGCTAGAGAGGCAGTTCCTAATTCACCCCTCCACTTT. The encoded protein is CSAREAVPNSPLHF.

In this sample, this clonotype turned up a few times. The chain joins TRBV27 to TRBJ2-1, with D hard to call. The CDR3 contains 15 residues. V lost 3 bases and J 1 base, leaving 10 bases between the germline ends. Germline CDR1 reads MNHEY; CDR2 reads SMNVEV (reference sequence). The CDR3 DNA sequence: TGTGCCAGCAGTTTGGTGGGGATATCCTACAATGAGCAGTTCTTC. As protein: CASSLVGISYNEQFF.

The CDR3 DNA follows: TGCAGCGTTCCGGGACCCGAAGAGACCCAGTACTTC. This translates into CSVPGPEETQYF. J is TRBJ2-5 and V is TRBV29-1; D could derive from TRBD1 or TRBD2 (5 bases each). The CDR3 length is 12 residues. V lost 5 bases, J lost 3 bases, and 10 bases lay in between. Germline V lookup: CDR1 SQVTM, CDR2 ANQGSEA.

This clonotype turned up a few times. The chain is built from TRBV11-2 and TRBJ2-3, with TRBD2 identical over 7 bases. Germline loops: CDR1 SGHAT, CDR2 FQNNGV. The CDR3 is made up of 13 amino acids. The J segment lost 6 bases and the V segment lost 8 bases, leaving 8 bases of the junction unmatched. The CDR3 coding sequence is TGTGCCAGCGAGGGAGGGTCGGAGGATACGCAGTATTTT. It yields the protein CASEGGSEDTQYF.

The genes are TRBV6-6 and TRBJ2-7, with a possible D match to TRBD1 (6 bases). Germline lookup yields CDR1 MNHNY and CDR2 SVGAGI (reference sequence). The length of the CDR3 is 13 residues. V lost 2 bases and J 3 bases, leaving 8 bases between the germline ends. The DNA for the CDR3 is TGTGCCAGCAGTTACGGACAGTTCTACGAGCAGTACGTC. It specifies CASSYGQFYEQYV.

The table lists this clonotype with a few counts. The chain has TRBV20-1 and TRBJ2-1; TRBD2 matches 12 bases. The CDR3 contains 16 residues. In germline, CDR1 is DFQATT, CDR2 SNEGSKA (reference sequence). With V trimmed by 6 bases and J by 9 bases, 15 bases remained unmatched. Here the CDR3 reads CSASRTSGNPDGEQFF. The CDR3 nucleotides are TGCAGTGCCAGCAGGACTAGCGGGAACCCGGACGGTGAGCAGTTCTTC.

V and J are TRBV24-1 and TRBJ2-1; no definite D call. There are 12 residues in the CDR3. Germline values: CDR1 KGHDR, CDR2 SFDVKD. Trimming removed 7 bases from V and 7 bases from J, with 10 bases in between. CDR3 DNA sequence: TGTGCCACCAGCCGTTCTGGAAATGAGCAGTTCTTC. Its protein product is CATSRSGNEQFF.

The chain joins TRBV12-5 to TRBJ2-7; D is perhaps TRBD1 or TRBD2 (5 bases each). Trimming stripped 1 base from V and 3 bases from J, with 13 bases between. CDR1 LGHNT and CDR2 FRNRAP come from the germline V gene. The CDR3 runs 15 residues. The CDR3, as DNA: TGTGCTAGTGGTTTGGGAGGGCAGGGCCGCTACGAGCAGTACTTC. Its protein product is CASGLGGQGRYEQYF.

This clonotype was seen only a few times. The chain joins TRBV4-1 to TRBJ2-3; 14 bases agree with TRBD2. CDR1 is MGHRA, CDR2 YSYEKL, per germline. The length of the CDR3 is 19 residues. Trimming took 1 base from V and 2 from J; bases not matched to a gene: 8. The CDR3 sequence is CASSQVPGTSGSVTDTQYF. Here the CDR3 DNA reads TGCGCCAGCAGCCAAGTTCCCGGGACTAGCGGGAGTGTCACAGATACGCAGTATTTT.

Written as DNA, the CDR3 is TGTGCCACCAGTGATTTGGGCAGGACTAGCGGGAGGGCCGGCACAGATACGCAGTATTTT. The encoded protein is CATSDLGRTSGRAGTDTQYF. The J gene is TRBJ2-3, the V gene TRBV24-1; 15 bases fit TRBD2. The ends lost 0 bases at V and 1 base at J; junction bases unmatched: 7. The V gene's germline CDR1 is KGHDR and CDR2 SFDVKD. This CDR3 is built from 20 residues.

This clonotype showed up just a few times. CDR3 sequence reads: CSGIGQYSYEQYF. As DNA, the CDR3 is TGCAGCGGGATCGGACAGTACTCCTACGAGCAGTACTTC. The V and J genes are TRBV29-1 and TRBJ2-7; tentative D call: TRBD1 (6 bases). Germline V gene lookup returns CDR1 SQVTM and CDR2 ANQGSEA. This CDR3 is built from 13 residues. Deletions cut 7 bases from V and 0 bases from J, with 13 bases between.

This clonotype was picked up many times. CDR3 DNA: TGTGCCAGCAGCTTAGATTTTTGGCAGAGCACAGATACGCAGTATTTT. Residues: CASSLDFWQSTDTQYF. The chain employs TRBV11-2 and TRBJ2-3; unclear D gene. The CDR3 totals 16 residues. Germline V gene lookup returns CDR1 SGHAT and CDR2 FQNNGV. V dropped 0 bases and J dropped 0 bases, with 10 bases sitting between them.

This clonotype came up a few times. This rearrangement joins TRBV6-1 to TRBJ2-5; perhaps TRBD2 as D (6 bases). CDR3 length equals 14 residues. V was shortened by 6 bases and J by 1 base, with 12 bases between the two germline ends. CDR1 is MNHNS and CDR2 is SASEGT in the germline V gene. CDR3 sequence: CASRRGGFQETQYF. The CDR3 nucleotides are TGTGCCAGCAGACGTGGAGGGTTCCAAGAGACCCAGTACTTC.

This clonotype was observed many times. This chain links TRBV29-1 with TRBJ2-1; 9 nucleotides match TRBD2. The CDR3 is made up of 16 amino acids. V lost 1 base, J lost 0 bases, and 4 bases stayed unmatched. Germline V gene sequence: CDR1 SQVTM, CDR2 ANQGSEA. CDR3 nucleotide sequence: TGCAGCGTTGAAGGCCTAGCGGGACACTCCTACAATGAGCAGTTCTTC. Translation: CSVEGLAGHSYNEQFF.

The CDR3 loop reads CASSERAGGYNQPQHF. The CDR3 nucleotides are TGTGCCAGCAGTGAACGGGCAGGGGGTTACAATCAGCCCCAGCATTTT. V is TRBV2 and J is TRBJ1-5; 7 nucleotides line up with TRBD1. Germline V CDR1 and CDR2: SNHLY, FYNNEI. This CDR3 is 16 amino acids long. V was clipped by 2 bases and J by 3 bases; unmatched bases: 7.

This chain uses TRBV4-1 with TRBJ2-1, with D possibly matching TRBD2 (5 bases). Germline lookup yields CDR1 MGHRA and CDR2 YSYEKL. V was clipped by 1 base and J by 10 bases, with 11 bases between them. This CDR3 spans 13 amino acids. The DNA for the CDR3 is TGCGCCAGCAGCCAAGGGGAGCCCGGAGAGCAGTTCTTC. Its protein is CASSQGEPGEQFF.

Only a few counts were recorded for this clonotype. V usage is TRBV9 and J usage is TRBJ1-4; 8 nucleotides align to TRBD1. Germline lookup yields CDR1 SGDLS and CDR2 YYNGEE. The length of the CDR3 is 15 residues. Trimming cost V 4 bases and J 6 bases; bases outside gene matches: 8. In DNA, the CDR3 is TGTGCCAGCAGCTCTTCGACAGGGGTGTATGAAAAACTGTTTTTT. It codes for CASSSSTGVYEKLFF.

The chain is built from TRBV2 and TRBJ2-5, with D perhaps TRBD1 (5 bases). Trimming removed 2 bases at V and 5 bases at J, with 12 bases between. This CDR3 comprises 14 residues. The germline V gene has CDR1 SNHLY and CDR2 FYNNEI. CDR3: CASSEWQGRETQYF. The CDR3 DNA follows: TGTGCCAGCAGTGAATGGCAGGGAAGGGAGACCCAGTACTTC.

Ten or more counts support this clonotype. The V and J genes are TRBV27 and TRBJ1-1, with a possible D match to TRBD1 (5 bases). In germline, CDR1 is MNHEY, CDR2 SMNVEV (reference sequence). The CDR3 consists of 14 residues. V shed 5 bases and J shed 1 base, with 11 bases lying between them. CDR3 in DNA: TGTGCCAGCAGTCCCGGGACGGCGAACACTGAAGCTTTCTTT. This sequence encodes CASSPGTANTEAFF.

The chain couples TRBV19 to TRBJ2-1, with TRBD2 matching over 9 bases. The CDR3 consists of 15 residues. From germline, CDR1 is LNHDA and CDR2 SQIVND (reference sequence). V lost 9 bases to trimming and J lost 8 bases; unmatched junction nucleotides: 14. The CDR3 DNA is TGTGCCAGCGATGGCGGGGGGGGTGGACACGATGAGCAGTTCTTC. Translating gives CASDGGGGGHDEQFF.

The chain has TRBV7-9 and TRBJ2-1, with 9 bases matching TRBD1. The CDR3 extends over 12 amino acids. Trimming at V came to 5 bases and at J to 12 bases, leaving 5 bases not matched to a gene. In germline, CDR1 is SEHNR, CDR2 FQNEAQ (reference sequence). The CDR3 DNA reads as TGTGCCAGCAGCGGGGACAGGGAAGGGCAGTTCTTC. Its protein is CASSGDREGQFF. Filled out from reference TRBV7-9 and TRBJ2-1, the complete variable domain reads DTGVSQNPRHKITKRGQNVTFRCDPISEHNRLYWYRQTLGQGPEFLTYFQNEAQLEKSRLLSDRFSAERPKGSFSTLEIQRTEQGDSAMYLCASSGDREGQFFGPGTRLTVL.

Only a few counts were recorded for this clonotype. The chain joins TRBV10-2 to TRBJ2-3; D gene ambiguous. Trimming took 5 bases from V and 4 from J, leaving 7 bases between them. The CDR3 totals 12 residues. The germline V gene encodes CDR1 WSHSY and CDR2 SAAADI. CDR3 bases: TGCGCCAGCAGTTCGTCGGCAGATACGCAGTATTTT. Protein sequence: CASSSSADTQYF.

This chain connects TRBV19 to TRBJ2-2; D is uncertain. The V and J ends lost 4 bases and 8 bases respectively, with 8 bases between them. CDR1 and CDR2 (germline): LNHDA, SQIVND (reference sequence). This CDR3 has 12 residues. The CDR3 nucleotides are TGTGCCAGTAGTACCCTCTCTGGGGAGCTGTTTTTT. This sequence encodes CASSTLSGELFF.

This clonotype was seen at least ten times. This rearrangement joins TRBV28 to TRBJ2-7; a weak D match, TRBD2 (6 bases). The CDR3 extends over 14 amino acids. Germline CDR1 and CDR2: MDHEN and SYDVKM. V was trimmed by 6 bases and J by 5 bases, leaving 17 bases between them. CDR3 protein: CASRIQGGLHEQYV. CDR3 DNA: TGTGCCAGCAGGATTCAGGGAGGTCTCCACGAGCAGTACGTC.

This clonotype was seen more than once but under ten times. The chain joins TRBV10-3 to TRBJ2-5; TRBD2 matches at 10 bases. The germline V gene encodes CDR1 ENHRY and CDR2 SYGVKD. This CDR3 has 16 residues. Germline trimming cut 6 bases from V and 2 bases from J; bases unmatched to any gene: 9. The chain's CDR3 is CAISSLAGASQETQYF. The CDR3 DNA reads TGTGCCATCAGCTCCCTAGCGGGGGCCTCACAAGAGACCCAGTACTTC.